Listed here are 5 T cell receptor beta chains from one sample, sequenced in a study of blood T cell repertoires in COVID-19. Data came from immunoSEQ multiplex PCR; TCRdb stores just in-frame clones and leaves some out. The sample includes over 350,000 clones, roughly 90% of them seen just once. Sequences were obtained from peripheral blood. The source is a woman aged 25 to 39 with active or convalescent COVID-19.

This clone was observed a single time. Other DNA sequences from this sample encode an identical CDR3 as well. This chain links TRBV5-6 with TRBJ2-7, with D uncertain. Trimming cost V 2 bases and J 0 bases, with 6 bases left between them. This CDR3 contains 13 residues. Germline V CDR1 and CDR2: SGHDT, YYEEEE. CDR3 nucleotides: TGTGCCAGCAGCTTTGGCGGCTCCTACGAGCAGTACTTC. Translated: CASSFGGSYEQYF. The full variable domain, in which reference TRBV5-6 and TRBJ2-7 provide the parts outside the CDR3, is DAGVTQSPTHLIKTRGQQVTLRCSPKSGHDTVSWYQQALGQGPQFIFQYYEEEERQRGNFPDRFSGHQFPNYSSELNVNALLLGDSALYLCASSFGGSYEQYFGPGTRLTVT.

The rearrangement links TRBV11-2 to TRBJ1-2; 8 bases fit TRBD1. The CDR3 length is 15 residues. Germline V gene lookup returns CDR1 SGHAT and CDR2 FQNNGV. Germline trimming cut 3 bases from V and 4 bases from J; bases unmatched to any gene: 7. The CDR3, as DNA: TGTGCCAGCAGCTTGGGGGCAGGGGGCGCCTATGGCTACACCTTC. This sequence encodes CASSLGAGGAYGYTF.

The chain recombines TRBV13 with TRBJ2-7, with 7 positions matching TRBD1. The germline V gene encodes CDR1 PRHDT and CDR2 FYEKMQ (reference sequence). V lost 3 bases, J lost 2 bases, and 4 bases stayed unmatched. This CDR3 contains 14 residues. The CDR3 bases are TGTGCCAGCAGCTTCGGACAGGCTACCTACGAGCAGTACTTC. It is translated as CASSFGQATYEQYF. The variable domain in full, with the rest retrieved from reference TRBV13 and TRBJ2-7, is AAGVIQSPRHLIKEKRETATLKCYPIPRHDTVYWYQQGPGQDPQFLISFYEKMQSDKGSIPDRFSAQQFSDYHSELNMSSLELGDSALYFCASSFGQATYEQYFGPGTRLTVT.

The CDR3 sequence: CASRARAETYNEKLFF. Here the CDR3 DNA reads TGCGCCAGCCGTGCGCGGGCGGAAACCTATAATGAAAAACTGTTTTTT. The V and J genes are TRBV5-1 and TRBJ1-4; D is uncertain. This CDR3 contains 16 residues. Trimming stripped 7 bases from V and 4 bases from J, with 20 bases between. Germline V CDR1 and CDR2: SGHRS, YFSETQ.

The V call is TRBV7-9, the J call TRBJ1-1, with TRBD1 matching over 11 bases. CDR3 length: 17 amino acids. The V gene end was trimmed by 2 bases and the J gene end by 4 bases; junction bases not matched to a gene: 9. Germline CDR1 SEHNR, CDR2 FQNEAQ (reference sequence). The CDR3 DNA is TGTGCCAGCAGCTTATTAGGACAGGGGGCGCAGGGCACTGAAGCTTTCTTT. Amino acids: CASSLLGQGAQGTEAFF. Complete variable domain (other parts from reference TRBV7-9 and TRBJ1-1): DTGVSQNPRHKITKRGQNVTFRCDPISEHNRLYWYRQTLGQGPEFLTYFQNEAQLEKSRLLSDRFSAERPKGSFSTLEIQRTEQGDSAMYLCASSLLGQGAQGTEAFFGQGTRLTVV.